The 22 T cell receptor beta chains listed next were all sequenced from one sample in a study of naive and memory T cell subsets. Both TRBC1 and TRBC2 were covered by a beta constant-region primer of two equimolar oligonucleotides. The ligated cDNA underwent four PCR rounds using SP2 and nested alpha and beta constant-region primers. One entry per CDR3 protein results from TCRdb running MiXCR on the UMI-ligation and nested PCR reads. Here the sample spans about 120,000 distinct CDR3 sequences, about 36% being singletons. Sequenced: central memory CD4+ T cells from blood. These receptors were taken from a human donor in good health.

The chain joins TRBV20-1 to TRBJ2-1; possibly TRBD2 for D (5 bases). Trimming left V 6 bases short and J 0 bases short, with 24 bases between. Germline values: CDR1 DFQATT, CDR2 SNEGSKA (reference sequence). This CDR3 has 18 amino acids. The CDR3 reads CSAPTGRRIVSSYNEQFF. The CDR3 DNA sequence: TGCAGTGCCCCCACCGGGCGGAGGATAGTGAGCTCCTACAATGAGCAGTTCTTC.

This clonotype was counted a few times. The gene calls are TRBV3-1 and TRBJ2-4; no firm D call. V lost 2 bases to trimming and J lost 1 base, with 12 bases between them. Looked up from germline, CDR1 is LGHDT and CDR2 is YNNKEL (reference sequence). The CDR3 spans 16 residues. The CDR3 sequence: CASSQFSRYAKNIQYF. CDR3 sequence (DNA): TGTGCCAGCAGCCAATTCTCTCGATATGCCAAAAACATTCAGTACTTC.

V is TRBV11-2 and J is TRBJ2-4; a possible D gene is TRBD1 (6 bases). V was trimmed by 0 bases and J by 13 bases, leaving 7 bases between them. The CDR3 consists of 11 residues. Germline V gene data show CDR1 as SGHAT and CDR2 as FQNNGV. CDR3 region: CASSLEQGQYF. The CDR3 DNA sequence: TGTGCCAGCAGCTTAGAACAGGGACAGTACTTC. The full variable domain, completed using reference TRBV11-2 and TRBJ2-4, is EAGVAQSPRYKIIEKRQSVAFWCNPISGHATLYWYQQILGQGPKLLIQFQNNGVVDDSQLPKDRFSAERLKGVDSTLKIQPAKLEDSAVYLCASSLEQGQYFGAGTRLSVL.

In its sample, this clonotype was seen once. The rearrangement links TRBV27 to TRBJ2-1; 13 bases line up with TRBD2. The CDR3 is 18 amino acids. V lost 2 bases and J lost 4; bases outside the gene matches: 8. Per germline, CDR1 MNHEY and CDR2 SMNVEV (reference sequence). Here the CDR3 reads CASSLAIPGLAGYNEQFF. The CDR3 coding sequence is TGTGCCAGCAGTTTAGCCATCCCGGGACTAGCGGGGTACAATGAGCAGTTCTTC.

This chain joins TRBV28 and TRBJ2-7, with D tentatively TRBD2 (5 bases). CDR1 is MDHEN and CDR2 is SYDVKM in the germline V gene. CDR3 length: 14 residues. The V gene lost 5 bases and the J gene lost 0 bases, with 11 bases spanning the gap. The CDR3, as DNA: TGTGCCAGCAGTCTCGGGGAAAGCTCCTACGAGCAGTACTTC. Translation gives CASSLGESSYEQYF.

The gene calls are TRBV27 and TRBJ2-5; D not certain. The V gene's germline CDR1 is MNHEY and CDR2 SMNVEV (reference sequence). The CDR3 runs 13 residues. V lost 5 bases to trimming and J lost 0 bases, with 7 bases between them. The CDR3: CASSRKYQETQYF. Written as DNA, the CDR3 is TGTGCCAGCAGTAGAAAGTACCAAGAGACCCAGTACTTC.

The chain links TRBV30 to TRBJ1-2, with 8 bases matching TRBD1. The CDR3 length is 13 residues. The ends lost 3 bases at V and 14 bases at J; junction bases unmatched: 14. The germline V gene has CDR1 GTSNPN and CDR2 SVGIG (reference sequence). The CDR3 is CAWRNRGELLGTF. CDR3 DNA: TGTGCCTGGAGAAACAGGGGGGAATTATTAGGTACCTTC. The full variable domain, in which reference TRBV30 and TRBJ1-2 provide the parts outside the CDR3, is SQTIHQWPATLVQPVGSPLSLECTVEGTSNPNLYWYRQAAGRGLQLLFYSVGIGQISSEVPQNLSASRPQDRQFILSSKKLLLSDSGFYLCAWRNRGELLGTFGSGTRLTVV.

This clonotype was recorded a few times. The chain recombines TRBV9 with TRBJ2-1; the D call may be TRBD1 or TRBD2 (5 bases each). V lost 7 bases and J lost 7, with 15 bases in between. This CDR3 contains 13 residues. The germline gives CDR1 SGDLS, CDR2 YYNGEE. The CDR3 region is CASARGWGNEQFF. CDR3 bases: TGTGCCAGCGCCCGAGGATGGGGGAATGAGCAGTTCTTC.

In its sample, this clonotype was seen a few times. The chain carries TRBV6-2 or TRBV6-3 and TRBJ2-1, with 8 positions matching TRBD2. The CDR3 sequence is 16 residues long. CDR1 and CDR2 from the germline V gene are MNHEY and SVGEGT. V trimming: 2 bases; J trimming: 8 bases; junction bases outside the gene matches: 11. The CDR3 DNA is TGTGCCAGCAGTTACACGCTAGCGGGCATCCTTGATGAGCAGTTCTTC. This encodes CASSYTLAGILDEQFF.

This clonotype has more than one count but fewer than ten. The V and J genes are TRBV4-3 and TRBJ2-6, with D uncertain. Germline CDR1 reads LGHNA; CDR2 reads YSLEER. Trimming took off 1 base at V and 0 bases at J, with 10 bases between the two ends. The CDR3 spans 17 residues. The CDR3 nucleotides read TGCGCCAGCAGCCAAGCGGTACTCACCTCTGGGGCCAACGTCCTGACTTTC. Encoded protein: CASSQAVLTSGANVLTF.

The chain couples TRBV20-1 to TRBJ1-1; 9 bases line up with TRBD1. V shed 4 bases, J shed 5 bases, and the junction held 11 bases outside the gene matches. This CDR3 has 15 amino acids. The germline V gene has CDR1 DFQATT and CDR2 SNEGSKA (reference sequence). CDR3 amino acids: CSAKQGTGRVTEAFF. CDR3 DNA sequence: TGCAGTGCTAAACAAGGGACAGGGAGAGTAACTGAAGCTTTCTTT.

The gene calls are TRBV18 and TRBJ1-1; D gene ambiguous. Germline V lookup: CDR1 KGHSH, CDR2 LQKENI. The CDR3 is made up of 13 amino acids. V dropped 8 bases and J dropped 2 bases, with 12 bases sitting between them. CDR3 residues: CASRAQANTEAFF. The CDR3 nucleotides read TGTGCCAGCCGCGCCCAGGCTAACACTGAAGCTTTCTTT.

CDR3 bases: TGTGCCAGTAGTGCGCTTTGGGCGGGTACGCAGTATTTT. It codes for CASSALWAGTQYF. This rearrangement joins TRBV19 to TRBJ2-3, with D tentatively TRBD2 (5 bases). V dropped 5 bases and J dropped 8 bases, with 14 bases sitting between them. Germline V CDR1 and CDR2: LNHDA, SQIVND (reference sequence). CDR3 length equals 13 residues.

This clonotype appeared a few times. The V and J genes are TRBV29-1 and TRBJ2-3, with 7 bases lining up with TRBD2. This CDR3 has 15 amino acids. J gave up 4 bases and V 4 bases, and 11 bases lay outside the gene matches. Germline-derived CDR1 and CDR2 are SQVTM and ANQGSEA. Here the CDR3 DNA reads TGCAGCGTTGGGAAGGTCGAGGGAGGGTCAGATACGCAGTATTTT. It encodes CSVGKVEGGSDTQYF.

The V call is TRBV7-6, the J call TRBJ2-7; D is uncertain. The CDR3 is 14 amino acids. The germline gives CDR1 SGHVS, CDR2 FNYEAQ. Trimming shortened V by 5 bases and J by 2 bases, and 13 bases separated the two germline ends. CDR3 sequence reads: CASSPSVIPYEQYF. The CDR3 bases are TGTGCCAGCAGCCCATCGGTCATCCCCTACGAGCAGTACTTC.

This sequence joins TRBV11-2 and TRBJ2-5; TRBD2 is a possible D gene (6 bases). Trimming took 5 bases from V and 1 from J, leaving 8 bases between them. Germline V gene sequence: CDR1 SGHAT, CDR2 FQNNGV. CDR3 length equals 13 residues. The CDR3 DNA is TGTGCCAGCAGCACTAGCACCCAAGAGACCCAGTACTTC. Encoded protein: CASSTSTQETQYF. Looking up the rest from reference TRBV11-2 and TRBJ2-5 gives the full variable domain: EAGVAQSPRYKIIEKRQSVAFWCNPISGHATLYWYQQILGQGPKLLIQFQNNGVVDDSQLPKDRFSAERLKGVDSTLKIQPAKLEDSAVYLCASSTSTQETQYFGPGTRLLVL.

V gene TRBV28 combines with J gene TRBJ1-4, with unresolved D. Germline V gene data show CDR1 as MDHEN and CDR2 as SYDVKM. Trimming took 7 bases from V and 8 from J, leaving 8 bases between them. The CDR3 extends over 11 amino acids. CDR3 residues: CASKADEKLFF. The DNA for the CDR3 is TGTGCCAGCAAGGCAGACGAAAAACTGTTTTTT.

V and J are TRBV12-3 or TRBV12-4 and TRBJ1-5; D may be TRBD1 (5 bases). The CDR3 loop spans 14 amino acids. V gave up 3 bases and J gave up 3 bases, with 9 bases separating them. The CDR3 protein is CASSFGTDNQPQHF. In DNA, the CDR3 is TGTGCCAGCAGTTTCGGGACGGACAATCAGCCCCAGCATTTT.

In this sample, this clonotype turned up a few times. The genes are TRBV20-1 and TRBJ2-3; 7 bases match TRBD2. Germline CDR1 reads DFQATT; CDR2 reads SNEGSKA (reference sequence). The CDR3 runs 13 residues. V lost 4 bases, J lost 8 bases, and 9 bases stayed unmatched. The CDR3 sequence: CSAILTSWSTQYF. CDR3 nucleotide sequence: TGCAGTGCTATCCTGACTAGCTGGAGTACGCAGTATTTT.

This clonotype occurred many times. This chain joins TRBV11-2 and TRBJ2-1, with 12 bases matching TRBD2. This CDR3 region has 20 residues. The germline V gene encodes CDR1 SGHAT and CDR2 FQNNGV. J gave up 10 bases and V 2 bases, and 21 bases lay outside the gene matches. The CDR3 protein is CASSLYIRPQLAGGPWEQFF. In nucleotides, the CDR3 is TGTGCCAGCAGCTTATATATTCGACCCCAGCTAGCGGGAGGGCCATGGGAGCAGTTCTTC.

This clonotype was recorded many times. This chain links TRBV11-2 with TRBJ2-5; D ambiguous. CDR3 length equals 14 residues. V was shortened by 3 bases and J by 2 bases, with 10 bases between the two germline ends. CDR1 and CDR2 from the germline V gene are SGHAT and FQNNGV. The CDR3 DNA reads as TGTGCCAGCAGCTTGCTGGGGATACAAGAGACCCAGTACTTC. Translating it yields CASSLLGIQETQYF.

The rearrangement links TRBV6-1 to TRBJ2-1, with D maybe TRBD1 (6 bases). The CDR3 length is 19 residues. Per germline, CDR1 MNHNS and CDR2 SASEGT. The germline V and J ends were trimmed by 7 bases and 0 bases, with 25 bases remaining between them. CDR3 loop: CASNVAWRQAGSSYNEQFF. The CDR3 DNA reads TGTGCCAGCAACGTGGCGTGGAGACAGGCAGGGTCCTCCTACAATGAGCAGTTCTTC.